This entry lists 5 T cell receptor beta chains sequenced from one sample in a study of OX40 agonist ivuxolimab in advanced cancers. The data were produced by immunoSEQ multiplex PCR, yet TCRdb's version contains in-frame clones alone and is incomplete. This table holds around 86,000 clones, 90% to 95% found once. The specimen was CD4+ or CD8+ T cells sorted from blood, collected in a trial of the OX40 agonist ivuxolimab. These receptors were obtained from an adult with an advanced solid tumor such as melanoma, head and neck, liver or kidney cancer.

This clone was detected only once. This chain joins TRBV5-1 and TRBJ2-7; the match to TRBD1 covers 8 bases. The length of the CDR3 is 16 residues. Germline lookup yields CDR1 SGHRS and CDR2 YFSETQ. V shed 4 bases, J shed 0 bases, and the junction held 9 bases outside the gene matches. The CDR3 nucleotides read TGCGCCAGCAGCCCTGGACAGGGTTTATCCTCCTACGAGCAGTACTTC. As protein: CASSPGQGLSSYEQYF.

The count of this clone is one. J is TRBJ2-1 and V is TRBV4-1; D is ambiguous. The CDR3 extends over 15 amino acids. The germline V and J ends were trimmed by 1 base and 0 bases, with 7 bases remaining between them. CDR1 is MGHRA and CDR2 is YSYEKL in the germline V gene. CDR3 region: CASSQGVSSYNEQFF. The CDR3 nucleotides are TGCGCCAGCAGCCAAGGGGTTAGCTCCTACAATGAGCAGTTCTTC.

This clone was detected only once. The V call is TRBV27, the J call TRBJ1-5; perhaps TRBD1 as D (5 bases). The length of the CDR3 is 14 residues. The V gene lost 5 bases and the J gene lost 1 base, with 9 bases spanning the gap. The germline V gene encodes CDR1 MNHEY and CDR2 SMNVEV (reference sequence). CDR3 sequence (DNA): TGTGCCAGCAGTACCCGACAGAGCAATCAGCCCCAGCATTTT. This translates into CASSTRQSNQPQHF.

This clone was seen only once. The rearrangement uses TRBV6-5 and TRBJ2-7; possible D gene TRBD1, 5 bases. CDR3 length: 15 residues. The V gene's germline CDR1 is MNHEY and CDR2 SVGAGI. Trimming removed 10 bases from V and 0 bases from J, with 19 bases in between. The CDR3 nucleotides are TGTGCCACAGGGTTAACTCCCCGAGCCTCCTACGAGCAGTACTTC. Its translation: CATGLTPRASYEQYF.

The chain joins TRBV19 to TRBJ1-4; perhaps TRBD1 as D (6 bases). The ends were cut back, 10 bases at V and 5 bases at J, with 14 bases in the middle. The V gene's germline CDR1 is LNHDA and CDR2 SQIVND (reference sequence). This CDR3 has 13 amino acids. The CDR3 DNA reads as TGTGCCACTTCGGACAGACTGAATGAAAAACTGTTTTTT. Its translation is CATSDRLNEKLFF.